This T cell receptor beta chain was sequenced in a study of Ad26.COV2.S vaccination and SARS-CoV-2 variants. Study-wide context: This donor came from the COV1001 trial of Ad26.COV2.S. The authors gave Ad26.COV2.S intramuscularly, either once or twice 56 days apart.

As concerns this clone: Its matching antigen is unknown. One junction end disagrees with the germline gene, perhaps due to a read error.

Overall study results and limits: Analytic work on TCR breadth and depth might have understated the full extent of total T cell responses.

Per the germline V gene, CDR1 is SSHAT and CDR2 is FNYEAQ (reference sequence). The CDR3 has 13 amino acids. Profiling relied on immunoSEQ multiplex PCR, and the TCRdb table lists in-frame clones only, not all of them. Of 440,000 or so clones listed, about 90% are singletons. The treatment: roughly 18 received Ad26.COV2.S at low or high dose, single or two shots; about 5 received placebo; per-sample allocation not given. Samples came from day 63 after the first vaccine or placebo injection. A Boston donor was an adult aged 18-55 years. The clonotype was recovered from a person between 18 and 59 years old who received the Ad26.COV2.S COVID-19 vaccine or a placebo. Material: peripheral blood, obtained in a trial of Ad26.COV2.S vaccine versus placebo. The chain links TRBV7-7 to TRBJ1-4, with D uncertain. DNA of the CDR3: TGTGCTAGCAGCTTAGGTGGTAATGAAAAACTGTTTTTT. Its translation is CASSLGGNEKLFF.